The 32 T cell receptor beta chains given below trace back to one sample, sequenced in a study of pediatric ulcerative colitis. Using immunoSEQ multiplex PCR, the repertoire was profiled, and TCRdb retains in-frame clones only, with some absent. The table has about 64,000 clones, 75% to 85% seen once; the top ten hold over 4%. Sequenced material: blood. The receptors were gathered from a boy aged 5-17 years with moderate ulcerative colitis.

The chain combines TRBV5-5 with TRBJ2-3, with 12 bases aligning to TRBD2. J lost 6 bases, V lost 7 bases, and 9 bases had no gene match. CDR1 and CDR2 (germline): SGHKS, YYEKEE (reference sequence). The CDR3 is made up of 15 amino acids. CDR3 DNA sequence: TGTGCCAGCGATCCTAGCGGGAGGGCCCGGGATACGCAGTATTTT. This encodes CASDPSGRARDTQYF.

V usage is TRBV9 and J usage is TRBJ1-4; D gene ambiguous. Germline V gene sequence: CDR1 SGDLS, CDR2 YYNGEE. Trimming pared 3 bases from V and 5 bases from J, leaving 8 bases between. This CDR3 region has 13 residues. The CDR3 DNA follows: TGTGCCAGCAGCGGGAGGGTAAATGAAAAACTGTTTTTT. Amino acid sequence: CASSGRVNEKLFF. The entire variable domain, with the rest obtained from reference TRBV9 and TRBJ1-4, is as follows: DSGVTQTPKHLITATGQRVTLRCSPRSGDLSVYWYQQSLDQGLQFLIQYYNGEERAKGNILERFSAQQFPDLHSELNLSSLELGDSALYFCASSGRVNEKLFFGSGTQLSVL.

The genes are TRBV5-1 and TRBJ2-1; unclear D gene. Deletions cut 4 bases from V and 4 bases from J, with 9 bases between. Germline CDR1 and CDR2: SGHRS and YFSETQ. This CDR3 has 13 amino acids. The CDR3 region is CASSVTGYNEQFF. For the CDR3, the DNA is TGCGCCAGCAGCGTCACTGGGTACAATGAGCAGTTCTTC.

The chain is built from TRBV7-2 and TRBJ1-5, with a tentative D call TRBD1 (6 bases). Trimming removed 7 bases from V and 2 bases from J, with 12 bases in between. Germline CDR1 is SGHTA and CDR2 is FQGNSA. The CDR3 has 14 residues. The CDR3 DNA sequence: TGTGCCAGCAACATGGGGGGCGGCAATCAGCCCCAGCATTTT. Protein sequence: CASNMGGGNQPQHF.

The V gene is TRBV5-1, the J gene TRBJ1-5; D is perhaps TRBD1 (6 bases). The ends were cut back, 4 bases at V and 1 base at J, with 12 bases in the middle. CDR3 length equals 15 residues. CDR1 and CDR2 from the germline V gene are SGHRS and YFSETQ. CDR3 region: CASSALGTSNQPQHF. CDR3 nucleotides: TGCGCCAGCAGCGCCCTTGGGACAAGCAATCAGCCCCAGCATTTT.

V is TRBV6-5 and J is TRBJ1-2; D not certain. Trimming stripped 1 base from V and 6 bases from J, with 15 bases between. Germline-derived CDR1 and CDR2 are MNHEY and SVGAGI. There are 15 residues in the CDR3. The CDR3 spells CASSYLAWSADGYTF. As DNA, the CDR3 is TGTGCCAGCAGTTACTTGGCGTGGTCTGCGGATGGCTACACCTTC.

The V gene is TRBV7-8, the J gene TRBJ1-1; D call uncertain. CDR1 SGHVS and CDR2 FQNEAQ come from the germline V gene. The CDR3 loop spans 12 amino acids. V lost 5 bases and J 4 bases, leaving 8 bases between the germline ends. CDR3 DNA: TGTGCCAGCAGCCTCTACAGCACTGAAGCTTTCTTT. As protein: CASSLYSTEAFF.

V gene TRBV9 combines with J gene TRBJ1-2; D is ambiguous. Germline V gene lookup returns CDR1 SGDLS and CDR2 YYNGEE. V was pared by 2 bases and J by 1 base, with 6 bases between. The CDR3 consists of 13 residues. CDR3 protein: CASSVEFNYGYTF. CDR3 bases: TGTGCCAGCAGCGTTGAGTTTAACTATGGCTACACCTTC.

This clone was observed a handful of times. This chain uses TRBV6-5 with TRBJ1-5; 7 nucleotides line up with TRBD1. The CDR3 is made up of 15 amino acids. The germline V gene encodes CDR1 MNHEY and CDR2 SVGAGI. V shed 6 bases and J 0 bases; nucleotides not matched to a gene: 5. The CDR3 DNA reads TGTGCCAGCAGAAGACAGGGATATAGCAATCAGCCCCAGCATTTT. It translates to CASRRQGYSNQPQHF.

CDR3 DNA sequence: TGTGCCAGCGCGGGAGACATCGGTGAAAAACTGTTTTTT. Translating gives CASAGDIGEKLFF. The chain has TRBV28 and TRBJ1-4; D gene uncertain. From germline, CDR1 is MDHEN and CDR2 SYDVKM. The CDR3 covers 13 residues. The ends were cut back, 8 bases at V and 7 bases at J, with 14 bases in the middle.

V gene TRBV5-1 combines with J gene TRBJ1-2, with TRBD1 identical over 8 bases. Germline CDR1 is SGHRS and CDR2 is YFSETQ. J lost 0 bases, V lost 1 base, and 5 bases had no gene match. The length of the CDR3 is 16 residues. This CDR3 is CASSLLRTGSNYGYTF. The CDR3 DNA follows: TGCGCCAGCAGCTTGTTAAGGACAGGGTCTAACTATGGCTACACCTTC.

The chain is built from TRBV19 and TRBJ1-4; D is possibly TRBD1 (5 bases). Germline CDR1 reads LNHDA; CDR2 reads SQIVND (reference sequence). Trimming took 3 bases from V and 0 from J, leaving 11 bases between them. This CDR3 spans 16 amino acids. CDR3 DNA sequence: TGTGCCAGTAGTATCGTAGGGGACCCAACTAATGAAAAACTGTTTTTT. Its translation is CASSIVGDPTNEKLFF.

The V call is TRBV7-2, the J call TRBJ1-4, with D maybe TRBD1 (6 bases). Trimming removed 7 bases at V and 3 bases at J, with 15 bases between. The CDR3 consists of 15 residues. Germline-derived CDR1 and CDR2 are SGHTA and FQGNSA. CDR3 residues: CASTRGGAANEKLFF. The CDR3 region has the DNA TGTGCCAGCACCCGAGGGGGGGCTGCTAATGAAAAACTGTTTTTT.

This chain connects TRBV6-1 to TRBJ2-5, with 7 bases that match TRBD2. The junction had 0 bases not matched to a gene; V was cut back by 6 bases and J by 2 bases. Germline CDR1 reads MNHNS; CDR2 reads SASEGT. CDR3 size: 12 residues. The CDR3 sequence: CASRGLQETQYF. CDR3 DNA sequence: TGTGCCAGCAGGGGACTACAAGAGACCCAGTACTTC.

The V call is TRBV5-4, the J call TRBJ1-5; tentatively, D is TRBD1 (5 bases). CDR1 is SGHNT and CDR2 is YYREEE in the germline V gene (reference sequence). Trimming stripped 0 bases from V and 16 bases from J, with 17 bases between. CDR3 length: 13 amino acids. CDR3 nucleotide sequence: TGTGCCAGCAGCTTGGGGCCGGGGGGAGGTTTTCATTTT. Translation gives CASSLGPGGGFHF. The full variable domain, completed using reference TRBV5-4 and TRBJ1-5, is ETGVTQSPTHLIKTRGQQVTLRCSSQSGHNTVSWYQQALGQGPQFIFQYYREEENGRGNFPPRFSGLQFPNYSSELNVNALELDDSALYLCASSLGPGGGFHFGDGTRLSIL.

The chain couples TRBV5-5 to TRBJ1-4; tentative D call: TRBD1 (6 bases). V lost 0 bases, J lost 7 bases, and 13 bases lay in between. The CDR3 totals 15 residues. Germline lookup yields CDR1 SGHKS and CDR2 YYEKEE (reference sequence). The CDR3 coding sequence is TGTGCCAGCAGCTTGGAAGGGGGTCTGGCTGAAAAACTGTTTTTT. As protein: CASSLEGGLAEKLFF. The variable domain in full, with the rest retrieved from reference TRBV5-5 and TRBJ1-4, is DAGVTQSPTHLIKTRGQQVTLRCSPISGHKSVSWYQQVLGQGPQFIFQYYEKEERGRGNFPDRFSARQFPNYSSELNVNALLLGDSALYLCASSLEGGLAEKLFFGSGTQLSVL.

V is TRBV5-1 and J is TRBJ1-2, with TRBD1 matching over 7 bases. The V gene's germline CDR1 is SGHRS and CDR2 YFSETQ. V lost 2 bases to trimming and J lost 6 bases; unmatched junction nucleotides: 4. The CDR3 loop spans 13 amino acids. The CDR3 reads CASSFQQGNGYTF. DNA of the CDR3: TGCGCCAGCAGCTTTCAACAGGGGAATGGCTACACCTTC.

The chain recombines TRBV19 with TRBJ1-1; 8 bases agree with TRBD1. The trim removed 5 bases at V and 5 bases at J, leaving 1 base unmatched. CDR3 length: 12 residues. The germline V gene encodes CDR1 LNHDA and CDR2 SQIVND (reference sequence). CDR3 protein: CASSGQGTEAFF. The DNA of the CDR3 is TGTGCCAGTAGTGGACAGGGTACTGAAGCTTTCTTT.

CDR3 loop: CASSSQMSVPYYGYTF. The CDR3 DNA reads as TGTGCCAGCAGCTCCCAAATGTCCGTCCCGTACTATGGCTACACCTTC. The J gene is TRBJ1-2, the V gene TRBV7-2; unclear D gene. This CDR3 has 16 residues. Trimming cost V 4 bases and J 3 bases, with 18 bases left between them. Germline assignment: CDR1 SGHTA and CDR2 FQGNSA.

This clone was seen more than once but under ten times. The V gene is TRBV12-5, the J gene TRBJ1-1; D ambiguous. Trimming took off 8 bases at V and 4 bases at J, with 8 bases between the two ends. From germline, CDR1 is LGHNT and CDR2 FRNRAP. The CDR3 is 11 amino acids. CDR3 bases: TGTGCTAGTTATGTTTCCACTGAAGCTTTCTTT. This gives the protein CASYVSTEAFF.

The chain has TRBV7-2 and TRBJ2-5; 9 positions match TRBD2. The CDR3 is 15 residues long. The germline V gene encodes CDR1 SGHTA and CDR2 FQGNSA. Trimming took 5 bases from V and 2 from J; bases not matched to a gene: 6. CDR3 nucleotides: TGTGCCAGCAGCCGCTCGGCGGGGGGGCAAGAGACCCAGTACTTC. It yields the protein CASSRSAGGQETQYF.

The V and J genes are TRBV25-1 and TRBJ2-1; D not certain. V was shortened by 0 bases and J by 7 bases, with 10 bases between the two germline ends. Looked up from germline, CDR1 is MGHDK and CDR2 is SYGVNS. The CDR3 covers 14 residues. The CDR3 sequence: CASSEYARNNEQFF. CDR3 sequence (DNA): TGTGCCAGCAGTGAATATGCCAGGAATAATGAGCAGTTCTTC.

The chain is built from TRBV10-2 and TRBJ2-7; unclear D gene. Per germline, CDR1 WSHSY and CDR2 SAAADI. Between the trimmed V and J ends, which lost 5 bases and 2 bases, there was a span of 7 bases. The CDR3 is 12 amino acids. Here the CDR3 reads CASSNSAYEQYF. The DNA for the CDR3 is TGCGCCAGCAGTAACAGTGCCTACGAGCAGTACTTC.

The CDR3 DNA follows: TGTGCCAGCAGCTTAGATGTCAGGGGCCCTAGCACAGATACGCAGTATTTT. Residues: CASSLDVRGPSTDTQYF. The rearrangement links TRBV7-9 to TRBJ2-3, with D possibly being TRBD1 (6 bases). Germline V gene sequence: CDR1 SEHNR, CDR2 FQNEAQ (reference sequence). Trimming removed 1 base at V and 0 bases at J, with 14 bases between. The CDR3 sequence is 17 residues long. The full variable domain, in which reference TRBV7-9 and TRBJ2-3 provide the parts outside the CDR3, is DTGVSQNPRHKITKRGQNVTFRCDPISEHNRLYWYRQTLGQGPEFLTYFQNEAQLEKSRLLSDRFSAERPKGSFSTLEIQRTEQGDSAMYLCASSLDVRGPSTDTQYFGPGTRLTVL.

The gene calls are TRBV4-2 and TRBJ1-2; 7 bases fit TRBD1. V was pared by 0 bases and J by 4 bases, with 14 bases of the junction left unmatched. Germline CDR1 LGHNA, CDR2 YNFKEQ. CDR3 length: 18 residues. DNA for the CDR3: TGTGCCAGCAGCCAAGATACCGGGACAGCGCTTTCCCCCTATGGCTACACCTTC. It translates to CASSQDTGTALSPYGYTF.

V usage is TRBV5-1 and J usage is TRBJ1-2; 7 nucleotides align to TRBD1. The CDR3 is made up of 15 amino acids. The V segment lost 0 bases and the J segment 2 bases; nucleotides outside the gene matches: 4. The germline gives CDR1 SGHRS, CDR2 YFSETQ. DNA of the CDR3: TGCGCCAGCAGCTTGGCTCTACAGGGGAACTATGGCTACACCTTC. It specifies CASSLALQGNYGYTF.

V and J are TRBV15 and TRBJ2-5; 8 bases map to TRBD2. CDR1 is LNHNV and CDR2 is YYDKDF in the germline V gene (reference sequence). V shed 6 bases and J 2 bases; nucleotides not matched to a gene: 11. CDR3 size: 16 residues. CDR3 DNA sequence: TGTGCCACCAGAGCGGAAGCGGGAGTGGGGCAAGAGACCCAGTACTTC. Protein sequence: CATRAEAGVGQETQYF.

The V and J genes are TRBV5-6 and TRBJ2-1, with 7 bases that match TRBD2. With 0 bases clipped from V and 9 bases from J, the junction kept 9 bases outside the gene matches. The CDR3 has 15 amino acids. Germline V gene sequence: CDR1 SGHDT, CDR2 YYEEEE. CDR3 coding DNA: TGTGCCAGCAGCTTGGTCAGCGGGGTGAGGAGTGAGCAGTTCTTC. Its protein is CASSLVSGVRSEQFF.

This clone was seen more than once but under ten times. The gene calls are TRBV4-1 and TRBJ1-5, with D uncertain. Trimming stripped 1 base from V and 11 bases from J, with 15 bases between. The germline CDR1 and CDR2 sequences are MGHRA and YSYEKL. The CDR3 consists of 14 residues. For the CDR3, the DNA is TGCGCCAGCAGCCAAGCCGGGAACCGCCTGGCCCAGCATTTT. Residues: CASSQAGNRLAQHF.

The V call is TRBV6-4, the J call TRBJ2-1; 10 bases map to TRBD2. The germline gives CDR1 MRHNA, CDR2 SNTAGT. V dropped 5 bases and J dropped 8; count of bases not matched to a gene: 6. The CDR3 is 14 residues long. CDR3 bases: TGTGCCAGCAGTCCTAGCGGGAGCCTCTATGAGCAGTTCTTC. It is translated as CASSPSGSLYEQFF.

In its sample, this clone was seen once. The J gene is TRBJ1-4, the V gene TRBV5-1; D is possibly TRBD1 (6 bases). The CDR3 has 17 amino acids. Per germline, CDR1 SGHRS and CDR2 YFSETQ. The ends were cut back, 4 bases at V and 8 bases at J, with 24 bases in the middle. The CDR3 sequence is CASSEVPGHELGEKLFF. As DNA, the CDR3 is TGCGCCAGCAGCGAGGTCCCGGGACACGAACTTGGGGAAAAACTGTTTTTT.

This clone has just one count. The chain joins TRBV6-4 to TRBJ2-3; 8 bases agree with TRBD2. The CDR3 consists of 20 residues. Germline loops: CDR1 MRHNA, CDR2 SNTAGT. V lost 2 bases, J lost 2 bases, and 18 bases stayed unmatched. CDR3 sequence (DNA): TGTGCCAGCAGTGACACATCCCCTCTGGCACAGCGGGGGACCACAGATACGCAGTATTTT. Encoded protein: CASSDTSPLAQRGTTDTQYF.